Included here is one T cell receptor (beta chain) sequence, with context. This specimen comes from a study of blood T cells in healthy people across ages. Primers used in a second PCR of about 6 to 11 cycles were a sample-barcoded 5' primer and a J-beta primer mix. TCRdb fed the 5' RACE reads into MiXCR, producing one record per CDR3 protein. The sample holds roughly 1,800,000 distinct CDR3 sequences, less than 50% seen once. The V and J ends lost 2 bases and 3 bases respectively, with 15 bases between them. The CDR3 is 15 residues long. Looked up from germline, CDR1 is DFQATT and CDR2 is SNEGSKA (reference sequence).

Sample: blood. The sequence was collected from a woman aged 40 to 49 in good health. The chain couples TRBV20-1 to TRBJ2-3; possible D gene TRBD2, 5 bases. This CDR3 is CSARQAARRTDTQYF. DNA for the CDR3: TGCAGTGCTAGACAGGCCGCGAGGAGGACAGATACGCAGTATTTT.